The 32 T cell receptor beta chains reported below all come from one sample, sequenced in a study of blood T cell repertoires in COVID-19. TCRdb's table, derived via immunoSEQ multiplex PCR, lists solely in-frame clones and lacks some. The profile shows 200,000 to 300,000 clones, roughly 80% of them singletons. Sequencing was carried out using peripheral blood. The receptors come from a woman younger than 35 with acute or convalescent COVID-19.

The rearrangement joins TRBV6-5 to TRBJ2-2, with a possible D match to TRBD1 (5 bases). With 6 bases removed from V and 4 bases from J, the gap between germline ends came to 9 bases. CDR1 is MNHEY and CDR2 is SVGAGI in the germline V gene. There are 13 residues in the CDR3. The chain's CDR3 is CASRVRATGELFF. CDR3 nucleotide sequence: TGTGCCAGCAGGGTCAGGGCCACCGGGGAGCTGTTTTTT.

V and J are TRBV7-9 and TRBJ1-2; D is ambiguous. Per germline, CDR1 SEHNR and CDR2 FQNEAQ (reference sequence). The V and J ends lost 3 bases and 4 bases respectively, with 3 bases between them. The CDR3 sequence is 11 residues long. In nucleotides, the CDR3 is TGTGCCAGCAGCTTCGGCTATGGCTACACCTTC. Translated, it gives CASSFGYGYTF.

CDR3 sequence (DNA): TGTGCCAGCAGCCAAGCTATTGCCAGCAATCAGCCCCAGCATTTT. This gives the protein CASSQAIASNQPQHF. The chain couples TRBV4-2 to TRBJ1-5; D is undetermined. Between the trimmed V and J ends, which lost 1 base and 1 base, there was a span of 8 bases. The CDR3 totals 15 residues. CDR1 is LGHNA, CDR2 YNFKEQ, per germline.

This clone was counted only a few times. This chain links TRBV30 with TRBJ1-1; possible D gene TRBD1, 5 bases. CDR1 and CDR2 (germline): GTSNPN, SVGIG (reference sequence). V dropped 3 bases and J dropped 4 bases, with 15 bases sitting between them. The CDR3 totals 14 residues. Here the CDR3 DNA reads TGTGCCTGGAGGGGACCTGCGGGGAGCACTGAAGCTTTCTTT. This translates into CAWRGPAGSTEAFF. Supplemented by reference TRBV30 and TRBJ1-1, the full variable domain reads SQTIHQWPATLVQPVGSPLSLECTVEGTSNPNLYWYRQAAGRGLQLLFYSVGIGQISSEVPQNLSASRPQDRQFILSSKKLLLSDSGFYLCAWRGPAGSTEAFFGQGTRLTVV.

This chain links TRBV18 with TRBJ2-7; 8 nucleotides match TRBD2. Looked up from germline, CDR1 is KGHSH and CDR2 is LQKENI. The V and J ends lost 0 bases and 1 base, in that order; junction bases with no gene match: 2. The CDR3 runs 15 residues. CDR3 in DNA: TGTGCCAGCTCACCACCCACTAGCGGATCCTACGAGCAGTACTTC. Translated, it gives CASSPPTSGSYEQYF.

The V gene is TRBV5-5, the J gene TRBJ2-7; 14 nucleotides agree with TRBD2. CDR1 is SGHKS, CDR2 YYEKEE, per germline (reference sequence). CDR3 length equals 15 residues. With V trimmed by 3 bases and J by 3 bases, 2 bases remained unmatched. CDR3 sequence (DNA): TGTGCCAGCAGCTCAGGACTAGCGGGAGGCTACGAGCAGTACTTC. Encoded protein: CASSSGLAGGYEQYF.

The rearrangement links TRBV27 to TRBJ2-7, with 8 bases aligning to TRBD2. Looked up from germline, CDR1 is MNHEY and CDR2 is SMNVEV (reference sequence). There are 14 residues in the CDR3. V lost 4 bases, J lost 4 bases, and 6 bases stayed unmatched. The CDR3 reads CASSWSPGGYEQYF. DNA for the CDR3: TGTGCCAGCAGTTGGAGCCCGGGAGGGTACGAGCAGTACTTC.

In this sample, this clone turned up once. V usage is TRBV27 and J usage is TRBJ2-5; 7 bases line up with TRBD2. This CDR3 is 15 amino acids long. The germline V gene has CDR1 MNHEY and CDR2 SMNVEV (reference sequence). V shed 3 bases, J shed 3 bases, and the junction held 7 bases outside the gene matches. The CDR3: CASSFRGREKETQYF. CDR3 in DNA: TGTGCCAGCAGTTTTAGAGGGAGGGAGAAAGAGACCCAGTACTTC.

CDR3: CASSLGLQGGSQETQYF. The CDR3 nucleotides read TGTGCCAGCAGCTTGGGTTTACAGGGTGGATCCCAAGAGACCCAGTACTTC. V gene TRBV11-2 combines with J gene TRBJ2-5; possible D gene TRBD1, 6 bases. Germline CDR1 reads SGHAT; CDR2 reads FQNNGV. This CDR3 contains 17 residues. Trimming removed 3 bases from V and 1 base from J, with 18 bases in between.

This clone has a single count. The identical CDR3 is also encoded by other nucleotide sequences in the sample. This rearrangement joins TRBV5-1 to TRBJ1-1, with a weak D call TRBD1 (5 bases). The length of the CDR3 is 15 residues. The germline V gene encodes CDR1 SGHRS and CDR2 YFSETQ. V lost 0 bases, J lost 1 base, and 10 bases lay in between. The DNA of the CDR3 is TGCGCCAGCAGCTTGGGGGCAGGGCCGAACACTGAAGCTTTCTTT. As protein: CASSLGAGPNTEAFF. Looking up the rest from reference TRBV5-1 and TRBJ1-1 gives the full variable domain: KAGVTQTPRYLIKTRGQQVTLSCSPISGHRSVSWYQQTPGQGLQFLFEYFSETQRNKGNFPGRFSGRQFSNSRSEMNVSTLELGDSALYLCASSLGAGPNTEAFFGQGTRLTVV.

This sequence joins TRBV9 and TRBJ1-1; D unclear. Germline V gene sequence: CDR1 SGDLS, CDR2 YYNGEE. This CDR3 is built from 11 residues. Deletions cut 4 bases from V and 5 bases from J, with 6 bases between. The DNA for the CDR3 is TGTGCCAGCAGCCCCCATACTGAAGCTTTCTTT. Translated: CASSPHTEAFF.

The chain joins TRBV4-2 to TRBJ2-3; the match to TRBD2 covers 7 bases. The CDR3 runs 16 residues. CDR1 is LGHNA, CDR2 YNFKEQ, per germline. V was pared by 1 base and J by 1 base, with 5 bases of the junction left unmatched. The CDR3 DNA is TGTGCCAGCAGCCAAGTCCTTGCGGGAGGCACAGATACGCAGTATTTT. It specifies CASSQVLAGGTDTQYF.

The V gene is TRBV27, the J gene TRBJ2-1; weak D call: TRBD1 (6 bases). There are 15 residues in the CDR3. Germline V lookup: CDR1 MNHEY, CDR2 SMNVEV (reference sequence). V gave up 8 bases and J gave up 4 bases, with 18 bases separating them. The CDR3, as DNA: TGTGCCAGCGCCGAACCTCAAAGGGGGTACAATGAGCAGTTCTTC. Translated: CASAEPQRGYNEQFF.

The V and J genes are TRBV7-9 and TRBJ2-1, with 7 nucleotides matching TRBD2. CDR3 length: 15 amino acids. V trimming: 2 bases; J trimming: 6 bases; junction bases outside the gene matches: 7. CDR1 is SEHNR, CDR2 FQNEAQ, per germline (reference sequence). CDR3 in amino acids: CASSLLLAVVNEQFF. The CDR3 DNA sequence: TGTGCCAGCAGCTTATTGCTAGCGGTGGTCAATGAGCAGTTCTTC.

The chain has TRBV19 and TRBJ2-3, with 11 bases identical to TRBD2. Germline lookup yields CDR1 LNHDA and CDR2 SQIVND (reference sequence). Trimming removed 8 bases from V and 4 bases from J; junction bases left unmatched: 8. This CDR3 has 15 amino acids. The CDR3 region has the DNA TGTGCCAGTCGGTTAGCGGGAGGGCCCCCAGATACGCAGTATTTT. Translated: CASRLAGGPPDTQYF.

This chain links TRBV6-2 or TRBV6-3 with TRBJ1-5; D is unresolved. Trimming left V 6 bases short and J 4 bases short, with 16 bases between. CDR1 MNHEY and CDR2 SVGEGT come from the germline V gene. The CDR3 is made up of 15 amino acids. The CDR3 loop reads CASSLLGYVNQPQHF. CDR3 nucleotides: TGTGCCAGCAGCTTGCTCGGGTATGTGAATCAGCCCCAGCATTTT.

The genes are TRBV27 and TRBJ2-1; D might be TRBD2 (5 bases). The CDR3 loop spans 15 amino acids. The germline CDR1 and CDR2 sequences are MNHEY and SMNVEV (reference sequence). V was pared by 3 bases and J by 0 bases, with 9 bases between. The CDR3 spells CASSFWRVSYNEQFF. CDR3 nucleotides: TGTGCCAGCAGTTTTTGGCGGGTCTCCTACAATGAGCAGTTCTTC.

The chain recombines TRBV6-5 with TRBJ2-5, with 7 bases that match TRBD2. Germline CDR1 MNHEY, CDR2 SVGAGI. This CDR3 spans 16 amino acids. V was pared by 0 bases and J by 5 bases, with 9 bases of the junction left unmatched. The CDR3 coding sequence is TGTGCCAGCAGTTACTCGGCTGTGGGAGGGAAGGAGACCCAGTACTTC. Its protein is CASSYSAVGGKETQYF.

This clone was detected only a few times. The chain couples TRBV7-2 to TRBJ2-7; 13 bases line up with TRBD2. CDR3 length: 16 residues. CDR1 SGHTA and CDR2 FQGNSA come from the germline V gene. The V segment lost 4 bases and the J segment 6 bases; nucleotides outside the gene matches: 9. In DNA form, the CDR3 reads TGTGCCAGCAGCTACGGGACTAGCGGGATACGGGGCGAGCAGTACTTC. It encodes CASSYGTSGIRGEQYF. Supplemented by reference TRBV7-2 and TRBJ2-7, the full variable domain reads GAGVSQSPSNKVTEKGKDVELRCDPISGHTALYWYRQSLGQGLEFLIYFQGNSAPDKSGLPSDRFSAERTGGSVSTLTIQRTQQEDSAVYLCASSYGTSGIRGEQYFGPGTRLTVT.

This clone was seen a handful of times. The gene calls are TRBV23-1 and TRBJ2-1; weak D call: TRBD1 (6 bases). TRBV23-1 belongs to the ORF category, with a function that is uncertain. Trimming cost V 11 bases and J 3 bases, with 17 bases left between them. CDR3 length: 14 residues. The CDR3 here is CACTGQRGYNEQFF. The DNA for the CDR3 is TGCGCCTGTACCGGACAGAGAGGCTACAATGAGCAGTTCTTC.

V and J are TRBV4-3 and TRBJ1-1; D is perhaps TRBD1 (6 bases). There are 17 residues in the CDR3. Trimming removed 3 bases from V and 1 base from J, with 18 bases in between. Per germline, CDR1 LGHNA and CDR2 YSLEER. Here the CDR3 reads CASSHWGSGDWNTEAFF. In nucleotides, the CDR3 is TGCGCCAGCAGCCATTGGGGATCAGGGGATTGGAACACTGAAGCTTTCTTT.

The chain recombines TRBV7-8 with TRBJ2-5; D is perhaps TRBD1 (5 bases). Germline values: CDR1 SGHVS, CDR2 FQNEAQ. The CDR3 runs 17 residues. V lost 2 bases and J lost 3, with 19 bases in between. In DNA form, the CDR3 reads TGTGCCAGCAGCTTAATCGGACCGTCAGGGTACGAAGAGACCCAGTACTTC. Its protein is CASSLIGPSGYEETQYF.

The genes are TRBV18 and TRBJ2-2; 7 bases align to TRBD1. The CDR3 spans 15 residues. Germline CDR1 KGHSH, CDR2 LQKENI. Trimming at V came to 3 bases and at J to 4 bases, leaving 5 bases not matched to a gene. The CDR3 nucleotides read TGTGCCAGCTCACCGGTGACAGGGCTCACCGGGGAGCTGTTTTTT. This translates into CASSPVTGLTGELFF.

Only a few counts were recorded for this clone. The sample holds other DNA sequences that translate to the same CDR3. V and J are TRBV9 and TRBJ2-1, with 9 bases that match TRBD2. The CDR3 contains 14 residues. J gave up 0 bases and V 5 bases, and 0 bases lay outside the gene matches. In germline, CDR1 is SGDLS, CDR2 YYNGEE. DNA for the CDR3: TGTGCCAGCAGTAGCGGGAGCTCCTACAATGAGCAGTTCTTC. This encodes CASSSGSSYNEQFF.

This chain uses TRBV15 with TRBJ2-1; 9 bases are a match to TRBD1. Germline loops: CDR1 LNHNV, CDR2 YYDKDF (reference sequence). Trimming cost V 1 base and J 3 bases; bases outside gene matches: 4. This CDR3 is 16 amino acids long. The CDR3 spells CATSRGQGEGYNEQFF. The CDR3 coding sequence is TGTGCCACCAGCAGAGGACAGGGGGAAGGCTACAATGAGCAGTTCTTC.

This chain uses TRBV4-1 with TRBJ1-4, with no clear D. Germline V CDR1 and CDR2: MGHRA, YSYEKL. The CDR3 is made up of 17 amino acids. Trimming shortened V by 0 bases and J by 6 bases, and 17 bases separated the two germline ends. DNA for the CDR3: TGCGCCAGCAGCCAAGATAGGCGGGCTCAGGATTATGAAAAACTGTTTTTT. This translates into CASSQDRRAQDYEKLFF.

V and J are TRBV4-2 and TRBJ2-5, with TRBD2 matching over 7 bases. The CDR3 extends over 15 amino acids. Germline lookup yields CDR1 LGHNA and CDR2 YNFKEQ. V lost 1 base, J lost 5 bases, and 7 bases stayed unmatched. The CDR3 nucleotides read TGTGCCAGCAGCCAAGGGCGGGAGATAGGGGAGACCCAGTACTTC. It yields the protein CASSQGREIGETQYF.

This clone was seen a few times. The gene calls are TRBV6-6 and TRBJ1-5; 8 nucleotides match TRBD1. The J segment lost 5 bases and the V segment lost 7 bases, leaving 10 bases of the junction unmatched. This CDR3 region has 15 residues. Germline assignment: CDR1 MNHNY and CDR2 SVGAGI (reference sequence). CDR3 amino acids: CASKRRTGSYQPQHF. The CDR3 DNA reads as TGTGCCAGCAAAAGACGGACAGGGTCCTATCAGCCCCAGCATTTT.

This sequence joins TRBV6-5 and TRBJ2-5; 10 bases are a match to TRBD1. CDR3 length: 14 amino acids. V was clipped by 10 bases and J by 7 bases; unmatched bases: 12. Germline V gene data show CDR1 as MNHEY and CDR2 as SVGAGI. The CDR3 nucleotides read TGTGCCACCTTCCGGGACAGGGGTTTTGGGACCCAGTACTTC. As protein: CATFRDRGFGTQYF.

The chain links TRBV6-5 to TRBJ2-7, with 8 bases that match TRBD2. The length of the CDR3 is 15 residues. Germline CDR1 and CDR2: MNHEY and SVGAGI. V shed 5 bases and J 2 bases; nucleotides not matched to a gene: 8. CDR3 nucleotide sequence: TGTGCCAGCAGTACGCGTCCGGGACTAGCCTACGAGCAGTACTTC. Translation gives CASSTRPGLAYEQYF.

The V and J genes are TRBV4-3 and TRBJ1-6; tentative D call: TRBD1 (6 bases). The CDR3 consists of 18 residues. Germline assignment: CDR1 LGHNA and CDR2 YSLEER. The V end lost 2 bases, the J end lost 7 bases, and 21 bases lay between the germline ends. CDR3 bases: TGCGCCAGCAGCCAATCTGGGAGTTGGCAGGGGCAGAATTCACCCCTCCACTTT. Its translation: CASSQSGSWQGQNSPLHF.

The CDR3 DNA reads TGTGCCAGCGGCCGGACAGGATTTTTGGAAAAACTGTTTTTT. Translated, it gives CASGRTGFLEKLFF. The chain joins TRBV27 to TRBJ1-4; TRBD1 agrees at 7 bases. Germline values: CDR1 MNHEY, CDR2 SMNVEV (reference sequence). Trimming cost V 8 bases and J 8 bases; bases outside gene matches: 11. This CDR3 has 14 amino acids.